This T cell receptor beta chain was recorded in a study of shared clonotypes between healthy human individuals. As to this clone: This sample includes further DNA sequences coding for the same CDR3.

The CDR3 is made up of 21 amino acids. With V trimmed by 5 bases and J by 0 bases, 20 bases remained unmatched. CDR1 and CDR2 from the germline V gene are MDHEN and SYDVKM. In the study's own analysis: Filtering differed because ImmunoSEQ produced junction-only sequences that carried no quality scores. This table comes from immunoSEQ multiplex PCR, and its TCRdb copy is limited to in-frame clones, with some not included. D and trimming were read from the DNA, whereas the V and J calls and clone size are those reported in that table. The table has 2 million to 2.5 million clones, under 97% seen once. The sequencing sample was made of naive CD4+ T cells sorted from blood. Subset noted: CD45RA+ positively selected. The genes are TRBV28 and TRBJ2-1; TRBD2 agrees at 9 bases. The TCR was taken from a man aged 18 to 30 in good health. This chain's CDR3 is CASSLLLGSGGLLSSYNEQFF. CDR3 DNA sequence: TGTGCCAGCAGTCTCTTACTGGGTAGCGGGGGACTACTAAGCTCCTACAATGAGCAGTTCTTC.